This T cell receptor (beta chain) was profiled in a study of PD-1 blockade in classical Hodgkin lymphoma. Study-wide context: Patients were given intravenous nivolumab, 3 mg/kg, every 2 weeks. Study-level results: Compared with baseline, CD4+ but not CD8+ TCR diversity had risen significantly by C4D1. Reports described newly diagnosed patients as having lower baseline TCR diversity than healthy donors. Complete responders' baseline diversity resembled that of newly diagnosed patients.

Assay: immunoSEQ multiplex PCR; the TCRdb copy retains only in-frame clones and omits some. The profile shows 30,000 to 40,000 clones, approximately 85% of them singletons. A note on this clone: Its antigen is still unknown.

Every patient had relapsed following autologous stem cell transplantation, and cohorts differed in brentuximab vedotin exposure. Trimming took off 4 bases at V and 1 base at J, with 11 bases between the two ends. Per germline, CDR1 SGHDT and CDR2 YYEEEE. CDR3 length: 14 amino acids. The chain recombines TRBV5-6 with TRBJ1-1; D is unclear. The receptor's source is a human donor with classical Hodgkin lymphoma. The material was peripheral blood mononuclear cells (PBMCs), obtained at baseline. CDR3 nucleotides: TGTGCCAGCAGCGCCCAAGACCGGAACACTGAAGCTTTCTTT. It specifies CASSAQDRNTEAFF. Drawing the rest from reference TRBV5-6 and TRBJ1-1, the complete variable domain is DAGVTQSPTHLIKTRGQQVTLRCSPKSGHDTVSWYQQALGQGPQFIFQYYEEEERQRGNFPDRFSGHQFPNYSSELNVNALLLGDSALYLCASSAQDRNTEAFFGQGTRLTVV.